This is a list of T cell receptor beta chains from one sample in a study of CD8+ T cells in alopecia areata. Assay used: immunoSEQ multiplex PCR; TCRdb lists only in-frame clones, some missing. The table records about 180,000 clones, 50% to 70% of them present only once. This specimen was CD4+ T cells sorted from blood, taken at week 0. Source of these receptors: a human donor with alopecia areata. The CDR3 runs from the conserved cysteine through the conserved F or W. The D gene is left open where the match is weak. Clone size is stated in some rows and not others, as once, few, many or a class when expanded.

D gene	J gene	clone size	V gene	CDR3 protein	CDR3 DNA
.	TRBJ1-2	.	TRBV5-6	CASTPGPTDYGYTF	TGTGCCAGCACCCCTGGACCAACCGATTATGGCTACACCTTC
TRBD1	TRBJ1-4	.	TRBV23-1	CASTTLGGQREEKLFF	TGCGCCAGCACCACCCTAGGGGGACAGAGGGAGGAAAAACTGTTTTTT
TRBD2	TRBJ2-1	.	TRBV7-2	CASSSGGLAGGEQFF	TGTGCCAGCAGCTCCGGGGGACTAGCGGGAGGGGAGCAGTTCTTC
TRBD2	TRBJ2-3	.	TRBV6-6	CASSYPSGGGTDTQYF	TGTGCCAGCAGTTATCCTAGCGGGGGGGGTACAGATACGCAGTATTTT
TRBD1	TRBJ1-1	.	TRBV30	CAWSVPGGYTEAFF	TGTGCCTGGAGTGTACCAGGGGGGTACACTGAAGCTTTCTTT
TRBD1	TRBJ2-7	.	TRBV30	CAWSVGQGSGQYF	TGTGCCTGGAGTGTGGGACAGGGGTCCGGGCAGTACTTC
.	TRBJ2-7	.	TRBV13	CASSSAGQVSYEQYF	TGTGCCAGCAGCTCAGCGGGACAGGTCTCCTACGAGCAGTACTTC
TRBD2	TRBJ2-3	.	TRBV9	CASSVAAASGGPFSTDTQYF	TGTGCCAGCAGCGTAGCGGCGGCTAGCGGGGGCCCGTTTAGCACAGATACGCAGTATTTT
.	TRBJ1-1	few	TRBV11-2	CASSLDPGGPLNTEAFF	TGTGCCAGCAGCTTAGATCCCGGAGGACCGCTGAACACTGAAGCTTTCTTT
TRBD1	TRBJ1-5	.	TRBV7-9	CASSFGTGDQPQHF	TGTGCCAGCAGCTTCGGGACAGGGGATCAGCCCCAGCATTTT
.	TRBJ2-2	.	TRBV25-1	CASSHRANTGELFF	TGTGCCAGCAGTCACAGAGCGAACACCGGGGAGCTGTTTTTT
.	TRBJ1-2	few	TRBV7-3	CASSPGRSPNYGYTF	TGTGCCAGCAGCCCCGGGAGGTCCCCTAACTATGGCTACACCTTC
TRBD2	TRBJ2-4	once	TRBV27	CASSLLSGAETKNIQYF	TGTGCCAGCAGTTTATTAAGCGGGGCGGAGACCAAAAACATTCAGTACTTC
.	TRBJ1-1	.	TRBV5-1	CASSLEVFGTSFPNF	TGCGCCAGCAGCTTGGAGGTTTTCGGGACATCCTTTCCCAACTTT
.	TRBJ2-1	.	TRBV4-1	CASSLPAAEQFF	TGCGCCAGCAGCCTCCCTGCGGCCGAGCAGTTCTTC
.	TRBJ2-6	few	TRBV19	CASSMLLGGTRANVLTF	TGTGCCAGTAGTATGTTGCTAGGGGGAACTCGGGCCAACGTCCTGACTTTC
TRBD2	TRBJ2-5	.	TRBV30	CAWSDLGGDRETQYF	TGTGCCTGGAGTGATTTGGGGGGGGATAGGGAGACCCAGTACTTC
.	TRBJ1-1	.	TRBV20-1	CSAPGAREAFF	TGCAGTGCTCCCGGGGCCCGGGAAGCTTTCTTT
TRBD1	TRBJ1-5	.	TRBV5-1	CASSPGQSGNQPQHF	TGCGCCAGCAGCCCGGGACAGAGTGGCAATCAGCCCCAGCATTTT
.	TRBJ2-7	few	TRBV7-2	CASSQRYEQYF	TGTGCCAGCAGCCAGAGATACGAGCAGTACTTC
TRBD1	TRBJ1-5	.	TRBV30	CAWRRGPRQPQHF	TGTGCCTGGAGAAGGGGGCCTCGCCAGCCCCAGCATTTT
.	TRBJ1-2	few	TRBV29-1	CSVEVGRGGSGYTF	TGCAGCGTTGAAGTAGGCAGGGGAGGGAGCGGCTACACCTTC